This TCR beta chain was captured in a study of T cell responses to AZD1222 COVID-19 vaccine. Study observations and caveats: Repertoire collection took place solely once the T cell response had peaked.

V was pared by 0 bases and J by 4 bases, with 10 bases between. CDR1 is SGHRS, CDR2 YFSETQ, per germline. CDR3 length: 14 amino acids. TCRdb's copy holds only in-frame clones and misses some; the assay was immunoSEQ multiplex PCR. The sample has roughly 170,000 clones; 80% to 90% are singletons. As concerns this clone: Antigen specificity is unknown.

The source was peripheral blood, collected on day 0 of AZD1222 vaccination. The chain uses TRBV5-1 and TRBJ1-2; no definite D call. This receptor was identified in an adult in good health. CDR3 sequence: CASSLVFSGYGYTF. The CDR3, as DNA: TGCGCCAGCAGCTTGGTATTCTCAGGCTATGGCTACACCTTC.